A single sample gave rise to the 27 T cell receptor beta chains below, sequenced in a study of blood T cell repertoires in COVID-19. Clones were sequenced by immunoSEQ multiplex PCR, and TCRdb holds only the in-frame ones, with some missing. The repertoire holds 250,000 to 300,000 clones, with 70% to 90% as singletons. Specimen: peripheral blood. The receptors shown here come from a woman in her 30s with COVID-19, enrolled during active disease.

V and J are TRBV29-1 and TRBJ1-2; D gene uncertain. Trimming removed 7 bases at V and 2 bases at J, with 14 bases between. The CDR3 sequence is 13 residues long. Germline V lookup: CDR1 SQVTM, CDR2 ANQGSEA. The CDR3 loop reads CSASIAGNYGYTF. CDR3 nucleotide sequence: TGCAGCGCCTCAATCGCGGGGAACTATGGCTACACCTTC.

This chain uses TRBV27 with TRBJ2-7; 9 nucleotides agree with TRBD1. Germline V gene sequence: CDR1 MNHEY, CDR2 SMNVEV (reference sequence). V was pared by 5 bases and J by 6 bases, with 8 bases of the junction left unmatched. CDR3 length: 14 amino acids. CDR3 residues: CASSRRDRAREQYF. CDR3 nucleotide sequence: TGTGCCAGCAGTCGCCGGGACAGGGCTCGCGAGCAGTACTTC.

The J gene is TRBJ1-2, the V gene TRBV7-9; D is unclear. Germline CDR1 reads SEHNR; CDR2 reads FQNEAQ (reference sequence). Trimming stripped 0 bases from V and 2 bases from J, with 10 bases between. There are 15 residues in the CDR3. The CDR3 DNA follows: TGTGCCAGCAGCTTAGCGCAGGCCTTAAACTATGGCTACACCTTC. Translating gives CASSLAQALNYGYTF.

This clone was counted a single time. The V call is TRBV19, the J call TRBJ1-5; D may be TRBD1 (6 bases). The CDR3 has 17 residues. The germline CDR1 and CDR2 sequences are LNHDA and SQIVND (reference sequence). V shed 2 bases and J shed 5 bases, with 19 bases lying between them. The DNA of the CDR3 is TGTGCCAGTAGTATACCACCTACTAGGGGGGGTGATCAGCCCCAGCATTTT. This gives the protein CASSIPPTRGGDQPQHF. Full variable domain (missing parts from reference TRBV19 and TRBJ1-5): DGGITQSPKYLFRKEGQNVTLSCEQNLNHDAMYWYRQDPGQGLRLIYYSQIVNDFQKGDIAEGYSVSREKKESFPLTVTSAQKNPTAFYLCASSIPPTRGGDQPQHFGDGTRLSIL.

The chain is built from TRBV19 and TRBJ1-1; 8 positions agree with TRBD1. V gave up 3 bases and J gave up 7 bases; unmatched junction bases: 7. This CDR3 has 14 residues. Germline lookup yields CDR1 LNHDA and CDR2 SQIVND (reference sequence). CDR3 in DNA: TGTGCCAGTAGTATCCGGCAGGGGGCATTTGAAGCTTTCTTT. It specifies CASSIRQGAFEAFF.

The chain is built from TRBV20-1 and TRBJ2-7, with TRBD2 matching 7 bases. With 3 bases clipped from V and 2 bases from J, the junction kept 7 bases outside the gene matches. The CDR3 spans 14 residues. Per germline, CDR1 DFQATT and CDR2 SNEGSKA (reference sequence). CDR3 sequence reads: CSASVRLATYEQYF. The CDR3 DNA sequence: TGCAGTGCTAGTGTAAGACTAGCTACCTACGAGCAGTACTTC.

The chain recombines TRBV19 with TRBJ2-3, with a tentative D call TRBD2 (5 bases). The germline CDR1 and CDR2 sequences are LNHDA and SQIVND (reference sequence). This CDR3 region has 15 residues. V gave up 3 bases and J gave up 6 bases, with 16 bases separating them. The CDR3: CASSIMDWRSDTQYF. CDR3 nucleotides: TGTGCCAGTAGTATTATGGACTGGCGGTCGGATACGCAGTATTTT.

This clone was recorded a few times. This chain links TRBV5-1 with TRBJ1-6; no definite D call. Germline lookup yields CDR1 SGHRS and CDR2 YFSETQ. The ends were cut back, 2 bases at V and 8 bases at J, with 5 bases in the middle. CDR3 length: 12 residues. The CDR3 DNA sequence: TGCGCCAGCAGCTTAGAGGATTCACCCCTCCACTTT. Protein: CASSLEDSPLHF.

The chain links TRBV19 to TRBJ2-1; 10 bases align to TRBD2. CDR3 length: 15 amino acids. From germline, CDR1 is LNHDA and CDR2 SQIVND (reference sequence). The V and J ends lost 5 bases and 7 bases, in that order; junction bases with no gene match: 8. As DNA, the CDR3 is TGTGCCAGTAGTCTAGGGACTAGCGCCGGGAATGAGCAGTTCTTC. Residues: CASSLGTSAGNEQFF.

The sample holds a few counts of this clone. The chain uses TRBV11-3 and TRBJ1-6; possibly TRBD1 for D (6 bases). The V gene's germline CDR1 is SGHNT and CDR2 YENEEA. V lost 1 base, J lost 7 bases, and 8 bases lay in between. The CDR3 length is 14 residues. CDR3 amino acids: CASSLGGRNSPLHF. CDR3 sequence (DNA): TGTGCCAGCAGCTTAGGGGGGCGCAATTCACCCCTCCACTTT.

The chain employs TRBV12-5 and TRBJ2-2; D not resolved. The ends were cut back, 6 bases at V and 7 bases at J, with 9 bases in the middle. The CDR3 has 12 amino acids. Germline CDR1 LGHNT, CDR2 FRNRAP. The chain's CDR3 is CASGPGYGELFF. CDR3 DNA: TGTGCTAGTGGCCCAGGTTACGGGGAGCTGTTTTTT.

The V gene is TRBV28, the J gene TRBJ2-7; perhaps TRBD1 as D (7 bases). Trimming left V 5 bases short and J 5 bases short, with 16 bases between. In germline, CDR1 is MDHEN, CDR2 SYDVKM. This CDR3 spans 14 amino acids. The CDR3 loop reads CASSPEQGRNEQYF. The CDR3, as DNA: TGTGCCAGCAGTCCCGAACAGGGGAGGAACGAGCAGTACTTC.

The rearrangement links TRBV12-3 or TRBV12-4 to TRBJ2-1; no clear D. This CDR3 spans 12 amino acids. The ends were cut back, 4 bases at V and 6 bases at J, with 7 bases in the middle. As DNA, the CDR3 is TGTGCCAGCAGTTCGTTCGGCAATGAGCAGTTCTTC. Translation gives CASSSFGNEQFF.

V gene TRBV12-5 combines with J gene TRBJ2-2, with 7 bases lining up with TRBD2. Germline CDR1 LGHNT, CDR2 FRNRAP. J was trimmed by 0 bases and V by 2 bases; bases with no gene match: 15. This CDR3 spans 20 amino acids. CDR3 bases: TGTGCTAGTGGTTTGCCTCCCCTGGGGATAGCGGGCTCGAACACCGGGGAGCTGTTTTTT. This translates into CASGLPPLGIAGSNTGELFF.

The gene calls are TRBV6-1 and TRBJ1-1, with TRBD1 as a possible D gene (6 bases). Germline V CDR1 and CDR2: MNHNS, SASEGT. V lost 3 bases and J lost 5, with 13 bases in between. This CDR3 comprises 14 residues. The CDR3 bases are TGTGCCAGCAGTGATCAACCCCAGGGGACTGAAGCTTTCTTT. Its translation is CASSDQPQGTEAFF.

This sequence joins TRBV12-2 and TRBJ2-1; TRBD2 is the table's D call and was not checked against the DNA. TRBV12-2 is designated a pseudogene. This CDR3 has 20 amino acids. The DNA of the CDR3 is TGTGCAAGTCGCTTAGCGACATCCGGTCCGGGCCCGGGGGGTTGCAATGAGCAGTTCTTC. This gives the protein CASRLATSGPGPGGCNEQFF.

There are a few counts of this clone. V and J are TRBV7-8 and TRBJ1-5; tentatively, D is TRBD1 (5 bases). Germline lookup yields CDR1 SGHVS and CDR2 FQNEAQ. V was cut by 6 bases and J by 5 bases, with 11 bases left in between. This CDR3 region has 13 residues. The CDR3 region has the DNA TGTGCCAGCAGTTTTTTAGGGGATCAGCCCCAGCATTTT. It codes for CASSFLGDQPQHF.

This rearrangement joins TRBV27 to TRBJ2-7, with TRBD1 as a possible D gene (6 bases). Trimming took off 7 bases at V and 5 bases at J, with 24 bases between the two ends. The germline gives CDR1 MNHEY, CDR2 SMNVEV (reference sequence). This CDR3 contains 16 residues. CDR3: CASTLPQGKRRDEQYF. The CDR3 DNA reads as TGTGCCAGCACCTTACCCCAGGGGAAGAGAAGGGACGAGCAGTACTTC.

The rearrangement joins TRBV3-1 (or the pseudogene TRBV3-2) to TRBJ2-1; 7 nucleotides match TRBD2. Trimming at V came to 4 bases and at J to 0 bases, leaving 18 bases not matched to a gene. This CDR3 has 20 amino acids. CDR1 is LGHDT and CDR2 is YNNKEL in the germline V gene (reference sequence). The CDR3 DNA reads TGTGCCAGCAGCCGATGGACGGGGAGGAGCGGGGTTAGCTCCTACAATGAGCAGTTCTTC. Amino acids: CASSRWTGRSGVSSYNEQFF.

This clone was recorded a few times. J is TRBJ2-5 and V is TRBV5-4; the match to TRBD1 covers 9 bases. The germline V gene has CDR1 SGHNT and CDR2 YYREEE (reference sequence). The CDR3 length is 15 residues. V was pared by 0 bases and J by 5 bases, with 5 bases of the junction left unmatched. DNA for the CDR3: TGTGCCAGCAGCTTGGGGGACAGGGCCGGCGAGACCCAGTACTTC. Translation: CASSLGDRAGETQYF.

This clone has only a few counts. The chain links TRBV7-2 to TRBJ1-2; 8 bases align to TRBD1. CDR1 is SGHTA, CDR2 FQGNSA, per germline. This CDR3 has 16 residues. V was clipped by 0 bases and J by 4 bases; unmatched bases: 7. CDR3 loop: CASSLARRQGIYGYTF. The CDR3 DNA sequence: TGTGCCAGCAGCTTAGCAAGGCGACAGGGGATCTATGGCTACACCTTC. Variable domain in full (rest from reference TRBV7-2 and TRBJ1-2): GAGVSQSPSNKVTEKGKDVELRCDPISGHTALYWYRQSLGQGLEFLIYFQGNSAPDKSGLPSDRFSAERTGGSVSTLTIQRTQQEDSAVYLCASSLARRQGIYGYTFGSGTRLTVV.

The chain links TRBV5-1 to TRBJ2-7, with D possibly TRBD1 on 5 matching bases. V dropped 1 base and J dropped 2 bases, with 10 bases sitting between them. Germline values: CDR1 SGHRS, CDR2 YFSETQ. The CDR3 covers 14 residues. This CDR3 is CASSLISTAYEQYF. CDR3 DNA sequence: TGCGCCAGCAGCTTGATCTCGACAGCCTACGAGCAGTACTTC.

J is TRBJ2-5 and V is TRBV5-1; D might be TRBD2 (7 bases). CDR3 length: 16 residues. Germline lookup yields CDR1 SGHRS and CDR2 YFSETQ. V was cut by 4 bases and J by 4 bases, with 20 bases left in between. This chain's CDR3 is CASSQPGVGGRETQYF. The DNA of the CDR3 is TGCGCCAGCAGCCAGCCCGGAGTGGGGGGGCGAGAGACCCAGTACTTC.

This clone was counted between two and nine times. The rearrangement joins TRBV20-1 to TRBJ2-3; 8 bases line up with TRBD2. With V trimmed by 3 bases and J by 2 bases, 4 bases remained unmatched. The CDR3 is 14 residues long. Germline V lookup: CDR1 DFQATT, CDR2 SNEGSKA (reference sequence). The CDR3: CSASSGEPTDTQYF. Written as DNA, the CDR3 is TGCAGTGCTAGTAGCGGGGAGCCCACAGATACGCAGTATTTT.

This chain uses TRBV6-5 with TRBJ1-5; unclear D gene. Germline V lookup: CDR1 MNHEY, CDR2 SVGAGI. This CDR3 region has 16 residues. V was cut by 1 base and J by 2 bases, with 12 bases left in between. This CDR3 reads CASSYFRVWCNQPQHF. DNA of the CDR3: TGTGCCAGCAGTTACTTTCGGGTTTGGTGCAATCAGCCCCAGCATTTT.

J is TRBJ2-3 and V is TRBV5-4; TRBD2 agrees at 9 bases. CDR3 size: 15 residues. V gave up 4 bases and J gave up 4 bases; unmatched junction bases: 7. Germline assignment: CDR1 SGHNT and CDR2 YYREEE (reference sequence). CDR3 residues: CASSPGRLAADTQYF. For the CDR3, the DNA is TGTGCCAGCAGCCCTGGAAGACTAGCGGCAGATACGCAGTATTTT.

The chain employs TRBV6-1 and TRBJ1-2; 7 positions agree with TRBD1. Germline V gene data show CDR1 as MNHNS and CDR2 as SASEGT. This CDR3 spans 14 amino acids. Germline trimming cut 3 bases from V and 2 bases from J; bases unmatched to any gene: 3. Written as DNA, the CDR3 is TGTGCCAGCAGTGAGCCGGGACAGAACTATGGCTACACCTTC. It specifies CASSEPGQNYGYTF.